Listed below are T cell receptor beta chains from one sample, sequenced in a study of prognosis after radiotherapy for stage I lung cancer. TCRdb reprocessed the multiplex PCR reads via MiXCR and lists one record per CDR3 protein. The sample has roughly 38,000 distinct CDR3 sequences, around a quarter seen once. The sample consisted of PBMCs, taken before or after stereotactic body radiation therapy (not recorded which). These receptors all stem from a donor at least 50 years old with non-small cell lung cancer. CDR3s include the opening cysteine and the closing phenylalanine or tryptophan. A D gene is named only where the DNA matches it firmly. Size is omitted from some rows. Given values are once, few, many or a class for expanded clones.

cdr3_nt	cdr3_aa	d_call	v_call	j_call	clone_size
TGCAGTGCTAGGAGAGGCTCCCGGGATGGCTACACCTTC	CSARRGSRDGYTF	NA	TRBV20-1	TRBJ1-2	many
TGTGCCAGCAGCTTAGTCGTTCGGAATAATTCACCCCTCCACTTT	CASSLVVRNNSPLHF	NA	TRBV7-6	TRBJ1-6	many
TGCAGTGCTAGAGCTGCCCCAGGGGCGCAAGGAGCTTTCTTT	CSARAAPGAQGAFF	NA	TRBV20-1	TRBJ1-1	many
TGTGCCAGCAGATCCGGGGATACGCAGTATTTT	CASRSGDTQYF	NA	TRBV28	TRBJ2-3	many
TGTGCCAGTAGTATAGGGACCCTAAGTAGCAATCAGCCCCAGCATTTT	CASSIGTLSSNQPQHF	NA	TRBV19	TRBJ1-5	many
TGTGCCAGCAGCTTAGCACAAGGGGGCACTGAAGCTTTCTTT	CASSLAQGGTEAFF	NA	TRBV7-9	TRBJ1-1	many
TGCAGTGCTAGAGGTCTCCGGGAGGAGTACAATGAGCAGTTCTTC	CSARGLREEYNEQFF	TRBD2	TRBV20-1	TRBJ2-1	many
TGTGCCAGCAGTGAATGGGCGGGGTCCGGGGATGAGCAGTTCTTC	CASSEWAGSGDEQFF	NA	TRBV2	TRBJ2-1	many
TGTGCCAGCAGCTTAGGCCGAGGGGTCAGCTCCTACGAGCAGTACTTC	CASSLGRGVSSYEQYF	NA	TRBV13	TRBJ2-7	many
TGTGCCAGCAGCTCCTCGTCGCAGGGGCACTATAGCAATCAGCCCCAGCATTTT	CASSSSSQGHYSNQPQHF	NA	TRBV5-5	TRBJ1-5	NA
TGTGCCAGCAGCGGGGACCTCTTGACAGATACGCAGTATTTT	CASSGDLLTDTQYF	NA	TRBV4-2	TRBJ2-3	many
TGCAGTGCTAGGGGGCTAGCGGGCGACAATGAGCAGTTCTTC	CSARGLAGDNEQFF	TRBD2	TRBV20-1	TRBJ2-1	medium-sized
TGTGCCAGCAGCTTACAGGATACGCAGTATTTT	CASSLQDTQYF	NA	TRBV7-6	TRBJ2-3	many
TGTGCCACCAGCAGAGAAACAGGGGGCGACCAGTACTTC	CATSRETGGDQYF	TRBD1	TRBV15	TRBJ2-5	many
TGCGCCAGCAGCCCACAGGGAGGGGGCGGCTTAGCCAAAAACATTCAGTACTTC	CASSPQGGGGLAKNIQYF	NA	TRBV5-1	TRBJ2-4	many
TGTGCCAGCTCAACGCTGGCCGGGACAGGGGCCACAGATACGCAGTATTTT	CASSTLAGTGATDTQYF	TRBD1	TRBV18	TRBJ2-3	many
TGCGCCAGCAGCTTGGAGGCCAGCGTAAAGAATGAAAAACTGTTTTTT	CASSLEASVKNEKLFF	NA	TRBV5-1	TRBJ1-4	many
TGCAGCGTCTGGCCTACAGGGTCGGGCTCCTACAATGAGCAGTTCTTC	CSVWPTGSGSYNEQFF	NA	TRBV29-1	TRBJ2-1	NA
TGTGCCAGCAGCTTAGTAGCGACTAGCGGGAGATATGAGCAGTTCTTC	CASSLVATSGRYEQFF	TRBD2	TRBV11-2	TRBJ2-1	many
TGTGCCAGCTCACACAGGGATCTCTACGAGCAGTACTTC	CASSHRDLYEQYF	NA	TRBV18	TRBJ2-7	many
TGTGCCAGCAGGAACCGGGACTATGGAGGGGATGAGCAGTTCTTC	CASRNRDYGGDEQFF	TRBD2	TRBV7-2	TRBJ2-1	many
TGTGCCAGCAGCTTAGTAGGGGCCTTATGGTCCGAAACTGAAAAACTGTTTTTT	CASSLVGALWSETEKLFF	NA	TRBV7-8	TRBJ1-4	NA
TGCAGTGCCAACCTAGCGGGGGGGGTCTCTACAGATACGCAGTATTTT	CSANLAGGVSTDTQYF	TRBD2	TRBV20-1	TRBJ2-3	few